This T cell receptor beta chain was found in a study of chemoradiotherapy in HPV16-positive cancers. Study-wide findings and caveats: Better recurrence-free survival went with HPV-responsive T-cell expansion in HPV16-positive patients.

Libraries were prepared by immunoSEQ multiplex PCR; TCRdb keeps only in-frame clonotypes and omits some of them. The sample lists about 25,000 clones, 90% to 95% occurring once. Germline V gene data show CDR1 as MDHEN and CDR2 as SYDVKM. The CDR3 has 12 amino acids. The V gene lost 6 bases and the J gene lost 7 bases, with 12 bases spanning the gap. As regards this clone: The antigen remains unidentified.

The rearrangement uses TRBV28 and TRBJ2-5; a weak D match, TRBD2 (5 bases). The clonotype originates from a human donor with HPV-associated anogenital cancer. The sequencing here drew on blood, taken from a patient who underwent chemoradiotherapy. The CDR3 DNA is TGTGCCAGCAGCGGGGAATTGGGGACCCAGTACTTC. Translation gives CASSGELGTQYF.